This is a list of T cell receptor beta chains from one sample in a study of blood T cell repertoires in COVID-19. The protocol was immunoSEQ multiplex PCR, while the TCRdb copy is restricted to in-frame clones and leaves out a portion. The sample shows 15,000 to 20,000 clones, 85% of them seen only once. The sample was peripheral blood. The receptors shown here come from a man aged 80 or over with acute or convalescent COVID-19. CDR3s include the opening cysteine and the closing phenylalanine or tryptophan. The D gene is left open where the match is weak. Clone size, where shown, is once, few, many, or a class for clones that have expanded.

len,abundance,j_gene,v_gene,d_gene,CDR3aa
14,once,TRBJ2-3,TRBV4-3,-,CASSQDINTDTQYF
17,-,TRBJ2-2,TRBV4-3,TRBD2,CASSQQSGGIRAGELFF
17,-,TRBJ2-3,TRBV18,-,CASSPRDIRTSADTQYF
14,-,TRBJ1-1,TRBV6-4,-,CASSDSAGQAEAFF
14,-,TRBJ2-1,TRBV7-9,TRBD1,CASSLRSQGNEQFF
13,-,TRBJ1-6,TRBV6-5,-,CASGRSYNSPLHF
15,-,TRBJ1-5,TRBV28,-,CASSRQGRPNQPQHF
16,-,TRBJ2-3,TRBV6-5,TRBD2,CASSYSIAGSTDTQYF
14,-,TRBJ1-4,TRBV2,TRBD1,CASSKGQGTEKLFF
14,few,TRBJ1-3,TRBV29-1,TRBD1,CSVSTGRSGNTIYF
14,-,TRBJ2-7,TRBV6-6,TRBD2,CASSPGTSAYEQYF
16,once,TRBJ2-5,TRBV7-2,-,CASSPGSYPFQETQYF
15,-,TRBJ2-3,TRBV3-1/TRBV3-2,-,CASSQYRAPTDTQYF
12,once,TRBJ1-2,TRBV19,-,CASSSYNYGYTF
14,-,TRBJ2-7,TRBV19,TRBD1,CASSLRDRGPGQYF
16,-,TRBJ1-5,TRBV5-6,-,CASSLGAGALGQPQHF
16,-,TRBJ1-2,TRBV27,-,CASSPIGGTTNYGYTF
14,-,TRBJ2-7,TRBV18,-,CASSPNSISYEQYF
13,-,TRBJ1-2,TRBV16,-,CASSQEEGNGYTF
15,-,TRBJ2-3,TRBV12-2,-,CASRLTGGLTNTQYF
14,-,TRBJ2-7,TRBV2,TRBD1,CASRGDRQTYEQYF
15,-,TRBJ2-7,TRBV18,-,CASSPGRGGGYEQYF
12,-,TRBJ2-1,TRBV3-1/TRBV3-2,-,CASSGPYNEQFF
14,-,TRBJ1-6,TRBV28,TRBD1,CASSRDREASPLHF
15,-,TRBJ2-7,TRBV21-1,-,CASNPRRDRSYEQYF
13,once,TRBJ2-7,TRBV18,-,CASSSPGTDEQYF
20,-,TRBJ2-2,TRBV4-3,TRBD2,CASSLDATSGGLYNTGELFF
15,few,TRBJ1-6,TRBV9,-,CASSVDPGYNSPLHF
13,-,TRBJ1-1,TRBV11-2,-,CASSLDRGTEAFF
14,-,TRBJ2-3,TRBV18,-,CASSPSASTDTQYF
13,-,TRBJ2-7,TRBV5-1,-,CASSPGGRYEQYF
11,-,TRBJ2-7,TRBV19,TRBD1,CATGQVYEQYF
12,-,TRBJ1-2,TRBV30,-,CAWSVGGDGYTF
18,once,TRBJ2-3,TRBV9,TRBD2,CASSVATSSGGGPDTQYF
14,-,TRBJ1-2,TRBV5-4,-,CASSLSGITYGYTF
16,-,TRBJ1-2,TRBV28,-,CASKFTGKGVTYGYTF
14,-,TRBJ1-1,TRBV9,-,CASSVGQPNTEAFF
13,-,TRBJ1-5,TRBV6-5,-,CAGRGGGGQPQHF
18,-,TRBJ1-6,TRBV19,-,CASSPRGTFSSYNSPLHF
13,-,TRBJ1-5,TRBV30,-,CAWTVAGNQPQHF
15,-,TRBJ1-1,TRBV5-5,-,CASSSPDTLNTEAFF
14,-,TRBJ2-5,TRBV7-7,-,CASSLAGFGETQYF
16,-,TRBJ1-5,TRBV27,TRBD1,CASSMGDRGSGQPQHF
11,-,TRBJ2-7,TRBV28,TRBD1,CASIQQGEQYF
15,-,TRBJ2-5,TRBV2,-,CATQPGPETWKTQYF
14,-,TRBJ2-5,TRBV7-2,-,CASSLYGSQETQYF
16,-,TRBJ2-5,TRBV19,-,CASSNGLDYAGETQHF
12,-,TRBJ2-1,TRBV30,TRBD1,CAWSDTGGDPFF
15,-,TRBJ2-3,TRBV5-4,TRBD1,CASSHRDRGTDTQYF
14,-,TRBJ2-7,TRBV20-1,TRBD1,CSASFRDRVNEQYF
18,-,TRBJ2-1,TRBV3-1/TRBV3-2,TRBD2,CASSPPNELAGWYNEQFF
16,few,TRBJ2-1,TRBV9,TRBD1,CASSVADRGGYNEQFF
17,-,TRBJ2-5,TRBV2,TRBD2,CASSAPGGGMYQETQYF